This TCR beta chain came from a study of shared clonotypes between healthy human individuals. Libraries were prepared by immunoSEQ multiplex PCR; TCRdb keeps only in-frame clonotypes and omits some of them. The sample lists more than 400,000 clones; around 95% were seen once. Germline-derived CDR1 and CDR2 are SQVTM and ANQGSEA. The CDR3 consists of 15 residues. V was clipped by 5 bases and J by 1 base, with 12 bases between them. This chain links TRBV29-1 with TRBJ2-6; no clear D gene. This clonotype originated in a woman aged 30 to 39 in good health. Sequencing was performed on naive CD4+ T cells sorted from blood. Subset defined: CD45RA+ positively selected. The CDR3 DNA reads TGCAGCGTTCACACGGGTAGGTCTGGGGCCAACGTCCTGACTTTC. This encodes CSVHTGRSGANVLTF.